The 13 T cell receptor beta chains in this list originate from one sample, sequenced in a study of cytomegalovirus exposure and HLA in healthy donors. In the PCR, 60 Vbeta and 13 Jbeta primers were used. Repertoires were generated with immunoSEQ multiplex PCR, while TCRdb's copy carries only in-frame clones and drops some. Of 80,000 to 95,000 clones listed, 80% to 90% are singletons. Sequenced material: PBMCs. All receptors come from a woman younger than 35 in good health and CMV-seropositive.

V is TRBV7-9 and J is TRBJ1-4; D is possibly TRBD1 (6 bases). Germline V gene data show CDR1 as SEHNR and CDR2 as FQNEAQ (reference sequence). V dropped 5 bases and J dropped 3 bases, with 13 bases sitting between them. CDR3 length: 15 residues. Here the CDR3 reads CASSLDGQPNEKLFF. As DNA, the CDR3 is TGTGCCAGCAGCCTAGACGGACAGCCTAATGAAAAACTGTTTTTT. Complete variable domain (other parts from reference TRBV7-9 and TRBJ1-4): DTGVSQNPRHKITKRGQNVTFRCDPISEHNRLYWYRQTLGQGPEFLTYFQNEAQLEKSRLLSDRFSAERPKGSFSTLEIQRTEQGDSAMYLCASSLDGQPNEKLFFGSGTQLSVL.

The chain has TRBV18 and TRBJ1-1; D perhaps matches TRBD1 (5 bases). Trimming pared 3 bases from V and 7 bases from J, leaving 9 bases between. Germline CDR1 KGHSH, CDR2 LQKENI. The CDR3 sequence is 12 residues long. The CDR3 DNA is TGTGCCAGCTCACCTCAGGGATATGAAGCTTTCTTT. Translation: CASSPQGYEAFF.

For the CDR3, the DNA is TGTGCCAGCTTTGTAGCGGGGAGTTCCTACGAGCAGTACTTC. It codes for CASFVAGSSYEQYF. The chain combines TRBV7-9 with TRBJ2-5, with 8 bases fitting TRBD2. The end of the DNA aligns better with TRBJ2-7, so the J call may be wrong. Germline lookup yields CDR1 SEHNR and CDR2 FQNEAQ (reference sequence). This CDR3 has 14 amino acids.

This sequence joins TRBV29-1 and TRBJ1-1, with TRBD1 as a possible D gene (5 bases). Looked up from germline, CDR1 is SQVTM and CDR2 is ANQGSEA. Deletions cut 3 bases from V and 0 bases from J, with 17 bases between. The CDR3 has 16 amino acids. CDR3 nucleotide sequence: TGCAGCGTTGACGGAATGACCAGGGATATGAACACTGAAGCTTTCTTT. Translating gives CSVDGMTRDMNTEAFF.

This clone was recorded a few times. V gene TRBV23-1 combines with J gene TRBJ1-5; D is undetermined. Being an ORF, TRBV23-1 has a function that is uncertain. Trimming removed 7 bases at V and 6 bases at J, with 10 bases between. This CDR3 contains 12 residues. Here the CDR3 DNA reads TGCGCCAGCACCCTCAACTGTCAGCCCCAGCATTTT. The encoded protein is CASTLNCQPQHF.

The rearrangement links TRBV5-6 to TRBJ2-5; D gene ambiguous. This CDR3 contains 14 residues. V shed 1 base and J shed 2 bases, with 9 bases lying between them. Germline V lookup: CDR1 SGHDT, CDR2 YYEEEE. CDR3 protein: CASSLLGLQETQYF. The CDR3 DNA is TGTGCCAGCAGCTTGTTGGGCTTACAAGAGACCCAGTACTTC.

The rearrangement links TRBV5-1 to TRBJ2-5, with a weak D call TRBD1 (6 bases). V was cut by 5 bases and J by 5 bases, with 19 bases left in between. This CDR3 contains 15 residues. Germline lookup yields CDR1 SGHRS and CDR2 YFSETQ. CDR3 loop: CASSQGIRKEETQYF. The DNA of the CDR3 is TGCGCCAGCAGTCAGGGGATTCGGAAAGAGGAGACCCAGTACTTC.

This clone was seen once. This chain's CDR3 is CASSPTRIGYEQYF. CDR3 nucleotides: TGTGCCAGCAGTCCGACTAGGATCGGCTACGAGCAGTACTTC. The genes are TRBV6-5 and TRBJ2-7; maybe TRBD2 (6 bases). Trimming took 5 bases from V and 3 from J, leaving 14 bases between them. This CDR3 is 14 amino acids long. In germline, CDR1 is MNHEY, CDR2 SVGAGI.

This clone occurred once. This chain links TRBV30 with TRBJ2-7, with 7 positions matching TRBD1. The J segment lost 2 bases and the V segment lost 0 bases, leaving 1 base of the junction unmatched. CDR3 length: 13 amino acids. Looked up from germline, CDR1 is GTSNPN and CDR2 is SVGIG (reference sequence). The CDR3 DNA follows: TGTGCCTGGAGTGTCCAGGGGGCCTACGAGCAGTACTTC. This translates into CAWSVQGAYEQYF.

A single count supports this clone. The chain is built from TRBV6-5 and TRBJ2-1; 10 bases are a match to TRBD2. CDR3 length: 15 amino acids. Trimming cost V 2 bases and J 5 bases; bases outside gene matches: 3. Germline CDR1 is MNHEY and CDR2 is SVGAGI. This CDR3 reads CASSYSLAGDNEQFF. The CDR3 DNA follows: TGTGCCAGCAGTTACAGCCTAGCGGGAGACAATGAGCAGTTCTTC.

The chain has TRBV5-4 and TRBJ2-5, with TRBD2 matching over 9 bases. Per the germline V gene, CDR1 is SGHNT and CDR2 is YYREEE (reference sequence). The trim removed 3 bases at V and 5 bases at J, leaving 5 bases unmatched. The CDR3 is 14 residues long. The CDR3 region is CASSSLAGLETQYF. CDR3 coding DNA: TGTGCCAGCAGCTCTCTAGCGGGACTCGAGACCCAGTACTTC.

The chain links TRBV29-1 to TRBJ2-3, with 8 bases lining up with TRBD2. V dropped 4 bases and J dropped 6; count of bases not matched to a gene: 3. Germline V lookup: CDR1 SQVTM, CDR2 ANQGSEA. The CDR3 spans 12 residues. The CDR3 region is CSVVRGGDTQYF. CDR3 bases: TGCAGCGTTGTTCGGGGGGGTGATACGCAGTATTTT.

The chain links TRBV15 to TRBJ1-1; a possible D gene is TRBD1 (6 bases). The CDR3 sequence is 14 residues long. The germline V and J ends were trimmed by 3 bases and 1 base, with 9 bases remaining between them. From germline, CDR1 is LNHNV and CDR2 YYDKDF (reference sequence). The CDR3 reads CATSSQGWNTEAFF. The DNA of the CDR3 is TGTGCCACCAGCAGTCAGGGGTGGAACACTGAAGCTTTCTTT.